This TCR beta chain was profiled in a study of chemoradiotherapy in HPV16-positive cancers. Whole-study findings and limits: Candidate HPV-specific clones and E7-related TCR motifs grew in tumor during treatment.

Trimming pared 6 bases from V and 6 bases from J, leaving 14 bases between. Per germline, CDR1 MNHNS and CDR2 SASEGT. This CDR3 is built from 14 residues. Libraries were prepared by immunoSEQ multiplex PCR; TCRdb keeps only in-frame clonotypes and omits some of them. The repertoire includes about 5,000 clones, under 85% of them detected once, and 18% sits in the top ten. This clone has a handful of counts. Its antigen remains unidentified. The clonotype comes from a human donor with HPV-associated anogenital cancer. The chain couples TRBV6-1 to TRBJ1-4, with TRBD1 as a possible D gene (5 bases). The sample was tumor tissue, taken from a patient who underwent chemoradiotherapy. The CDR3 loop is CASSARDLDEKLFF. The CDR3 coding sequence is TGTGCCAGCAGCGCCAGGGATTTGGATGAAAAACTGTTTTTT.